This T cell receptor (beta chain) appears in the sequencing data of a study of blood T cells in healthy people across ages. Findings and caveats of the study: Since the PBMCs were unsorted, naive and antigen-experienced cells could not be conclusively compared.

It was with a sample-barcoded 5' primer and a J-beta primer mix that a second PCR of roughly 7 to 12 cycles was run. A template-switch adaptor that had 12 random nucleotides put a tag on each cDNA molecule. TCRdb re-called the 5' RACE reads with MiXCR, one entry per CDR3 protein. The sample lists under 2 million distinct CDR3 sequences, roughly 32% occurring once. As concerns this clonotype: The target antigen is unknown.

Germline assignment: CDR1 SGHAT and CDR2 FQDESV (reference sequence). The CDR3 is 19 residues long. J was trimmed by 2 bases and V by 5 bases; bases with no gene match: 17. The genes are TRBV11-1 and TRBJ2-3, with 9 positions matching TRBD2. The clonotype originates from a woman aged 25 to 45 in good health. Source material: blood. The CDR3 DNA follows: TGTGCCAGCAGCCGTGAAAATACCCTGACTAGCGGATTCACAGATACGCAGTATTTT. Its protein product is CASSRENTLTSGFTDTQYF.